One sample yielded the 27 T cell receptor beta chains listed below, sequenced in a study of blood T cell repertoires in COVID-19. TCRdb keeps only in-frame clones here, not all; method: immunoSEQ multiplex PCR. The table includes 85,000 to 90,000 clones, roughly 80% detected once. The sample consisted of peripheral blood. The source is a woman aged 80 or older with active or convalescent COVID-19.

This clone was detected only a few times. The chain uses TRBV7-3 and TRBJ2-7, with 10 bases identical to TRBD1. The CDR3 spans 15 residues. Germline-derived CDR1 and CDR2 are SGHTA and FQGTGA. V lost 5 bases and J lost 5; bases outside the gene matches: 9. CDR3 sequence reads: CASSLGTGAFDEQYF. The CDR3 DNA reads as TGTGCCAGCAGCCTCGGGACAGGGGCGTTCGACGAGCAGTACTTC.

This clone was seen more than once but under ten times. The V gene is TRBV25-1, the J gene TRBJ2-3; 7 positions match TRBD1. Germline V lookup: CDR1 MGHDK, CDR2 SYGVNS. V lost 5 bases, J lost 1 base, and 3 bases stayed unmatched. CDR3 length equals 14 residues. This chain's CDR3 is CASSLGQGTDTQYF. The CDR3 nucleotides read TGTGCCAGCAGTCTCGGACAGGGCACAGATACGCAGTATTTT.

V gene TRBV3-1 (or the pseudogene TRBV3-2) combines with J gene TRBJ2-7; D ambiguous. This CDR3 spans 14 amino acids. Germline CDR1 is LGHDT and CDR2 is YNNKEL (reference sequence). The V end lost 1 base, the J end lost 3 bases, and 10 bases lay between the germline ends. CDR3 in amino acids: CASSQGLQDYEQYF. The CDR3 DNA is TGTGCCAGCAGCCAAGGTTTGCAGGACTACGAGCAGTACTTC.

This clone has more than one count but fewer than ten. J is TRBJ1-1 and V is TRBV6-2 or TRBV6-3, with 7 bases matching TRBD1. The V segment lost 5 bases and the J segment 0 bases; nucleotides outside the gene matches: 6. In germline, CDR1 is MNHEY, CDR2 SVGEGT. The CDR3 is 15 amino acids. Here the CDR3 DNA reads TGTGCCAGCAGTCTGACAGGGCCCATGAACACTGAAGCTTTCTTT. Protein product: CASSLTGPMNTEAFF.

This sequence joins TRBV28 and TRBJ2-7; 11 positions agree with TRBD2. Germline CDR1 and CDR2: MDHEN and SYDVKM. The CDR3 loop spans 17 amino acids. V was clipped by 2 bases and J by 1 base; unmatched bases: 7. The CDR3 coding sequence is TGTGCCAGCAGTTTAGACCTAGCGGGAGGTCCGTCCTACGAGCAGTACTTC. This gives the protein CASSLDLAGGPSYEQYF.

The chain recombines TRBV4-1 with TRBJ2-1; 12 nucleotides agree with TRBD2. CDR1 and CDR2 (germline): MGHRA, YSYEKL. The CDR3 runs to 16 residues. V lost 4 bases and J lost 8; bases outside the gene matches: 9. CDR3 sequence reads: CASSLGESSGRDEQFF. Here the CDR3 DNA reads TGCGCCAGCAGCCTCGGAGAGTCTAGCGGGAGGGATGAGCAGTTCTTC.

The chain joins TRBV19 to TRBJ1-2; TRBD1 matches 7 bases. The CDR3 has 13 residues. Trimming at V came to 2 bases and at J to 3 bases, leaving 0 bases not matched to a gene. CDR1 and CDR2 (germline): LNHDA, SQIVND (reference sequence). In nucleotides, the CDR3 is TGTGCCAGTAGTATAACAGGGGACTATGGCTACACCTTC. It yields the protein CASSITGDYGYTF.

This chain uses TRBV4-2 with TRBJ2-1, with 10 bases fitting TRBD2. Germline V lookup: CDR1 LGHNA, CDR2 YNFKEQ. V gave up 0 bases and J gave up 1 base; unmatched junction bases: 6. The CDR3 consists of 18 residues. CDR3: CASSQEERGGISYNEQFF. The CDR3 nucleotides are TGTGCCAGCAGCCAAGAAGAGCGGGGGGGAATTTCCTACAATGAGCAGTTCTTC.

The rearrangement joins TRBV7-3 to TRBJ2-7; 11 bases are shared with TRBD2. Germline CDR1 SGHTA, CDR2 FQGTGA. After removal of 4 bases from V and 7 bases from J, the junction contained 12 bases not matched to a gene. CDR3 length: 16 amino acids. Here the CDR3 reads CASSSGTSGAGEEQYF. CDR3 nucleotide sequence: TGTGCCAGCAGCTCCGGGACTAGCGGCGCGGGAGAGGAGCAGTACTTC.

The V and J genes are TRBV30 and TRBJ2-5; possible D gene TRBD1, 5 bases. With 3 bases removed from V and 4 bases from J, the gap between germline ends came to 12 bases. Germline values: CDR1 GTSNPN, CDR2 SVGIG (reference sequence). CDR3 size: 13 residues. CDR3 in amino acids: CAWSRDLGETQYF. CDR3 sequence (DNA): TGTGCCTGGAGCAGGGATTTAGGAGAGACCCAGTACTTC. The full variable domain, rest sourced from reference TRBV30 and TRBJ2-5, is SQTIHQWPATLVQPVGSPLSLECTVEGTSNPNLYWYRQAAGRGLQLLFYSVGIGQISSEVPQNLSASRPQDRQFILSSKKLLLSDSGFYLCAWSRDLGETQYFGPGTRLLVL.

The chain uses TRBV7-9 and TRBJ1-2; 9 positions match TRBD1. V shed 5 bases, J shed 4 bases, and the junction held 14 bases outside the gene matches. The CDR3 length is 17 residues. CDR1 is SEHNR, CDR2 FQNEAQ, per germline (reference sequence). CDR3 sequence reads: CASSLDRGYGAAYGYTF. In DNA form, the CDR3 reads TGTGCCAGCAGCCTGGACAGGGGTTACGGGGCCGCCTATGGCTACACCTTC.

In its sample, this clone was seen once. The genes are TRBV2 and TRBJ1-1; TRBD1 matches at 8 bases. Losses at the gene ends were 4 bases for V and 1 base for J; bases not matched to a gene: 5. Looked up from germline, CDR1 is SNHLY and CDR2 is FYNNEI. This CDR3 region has 15 residues. The CDR3: CASSVRQGPNTEAFF. Here the CDR3 DNA reads TGTGCCAGCAGTGTGCGACAGGGGCCGAACACTGAAGCTTTCTTT.

For this clone: The sample has other DNA sequences that encode this CDR3 too. The chain combines TRBV6-2 or TRBV6-3 with TRBJ1-2, with D possibly being TRBD1 (5 bases). V dropped 2 bases and J dropped 0 bases, with 10 bases sitting between them. The CDR3 runs 15 residues. CDR1 is MNHEY, CDR2 SVGEGT, per germline. CDR3 nucleotide sequence: TGTGCCAGCAGTTACGGGCAGGGATCTAACTATGGCTACACCTTC. Encoded protein: CASSYGQGSNYGYTF.

The rearrangement links TRBV30 to TRBJ2-3; 9 bases align to TRBD2. CDR3 length: 16 amino acids. After removal of 3 bases from V and 0 bases from J, the junction contained 7 bases not matched to a gene. From germline, CDR1 is GTSNPN and CDR2 SVGIG (reference sequence). CDR3 nucleotides: TGTGCCTGGAGCCGAAATAGCGGGGGTAGCACAGATACGCAGTATTTT. Translating it yields CAWSRNSGGSTDTQYF.

The chain is built from TRBV2 and TRBJ1-5; D gene unclear. In germline, CDR1 is SNHLY, CDR2 FYNNEI. CDR3 size: 14 residues. The V end lost 4 bases, the J end lost 2 bases, and 9 bases lay between the germline ends. The CDR3 is CASSGDGRNQPQHF. The CDR3 DNA is TGTGCCAGCAGTGGAGATGGGCGCAATCAGCCCCAGCATTTT.

On this clone: A read error may account for a junction end that differs from germline. The chain joins TRBV30 to TRBJ2-2; TRBD1 aligns across 7 bases. Germline V gives CDR1 GTSNPN, CDR2 SVGIG (reference sequence). The CDR3 spans 15 residues. The CDR3 region has the DNA TGTGCCCGGAGTAGGGGGCCGACTAACACCGGGGAGCTGTTTTTT. This gives the protein CARSRGPTNTGELFF.

The chain joins TRBV7-9 to TRBJ1-1, with D perhaps TRBD1 (6 bases). Looked up from germline, CDR1 is SEHNR and CDR2 is FQNEAQ (reference sequence). V shed 0 bases and J shed 3 bases, with 11 bases lying between them. The CDR3 consists of 15 residues. The DNA for the CDR3 is TGTGCCAGCAGCTTAGCAAGCAGGGGAGACACTGAAGCTTTCTTT. Translating gives CASSLASRGDTEAFF.

The chain joins TRBV5-6 to TRBJ2-7; possible D gene TRBD2, 5 bases. V was shortened by 1 base and J by 7 bases, with 12 bases between the two germline ends. The CDR3 length is 13 residues. Germline V CDR1 and CDR2: SGHDT, YYEEEE. The CDR3 protein is CASSLQGGNEQYF. The CDR3 DNA sequence: TGTGCCAGCAGCTTGCAAGGAGGTAATGAGCAGTACTTC. The entire variable domain, with the rest obtained from reference TRBV5-6 and TRBJ2-7, is as follows: DAGVTQSPTHLIKTRGQQVTLRCSPKSGHDTVSWYQQALGQGPQFIFQYYEEEERQRGNFPDRFSGHQFPNYSSELNVNALLLGDSALYLCASSLQGGNEQYFGPGTRLTVT.

The V and J genes are TRBV19 and TRBJ2-2; 14 bases are shared with TRBD2. The V and J ends lost 8 bases and 4 bases, in that order; junction bases with no gene match: 3. The length of the CDR3 is 15 residues. Germline V gene sequence: CDR1 LNHDA, CDR2 SQIVND (reference sequence). The CDR3 nucleotides read TGTGCCAGTCGGGGACTAGCGGGAGTCACCGGGGAGCTGTTTTTT. This encodes CASRGLAGVTGELFF. Filled out from reference TRBV19 and TRBJ2-2, the complete variable domain reads DGGITQSPKYLFRKEGQNVTLSCEQNLNHDAMYWYRQDPGQGLRLIYYSQIVNDFQKGDIAEGYSVSREKKESFPLTVTSAQKNPTAFYLCASRGLAGVTGELFFGEGSRLTVL.

The chain carries TRBV12-3 or TRBV12-4 and TRBJ1-3; D unclear. The CDR3 has 10 amino acids. V was clipped by 3 bases and J by 9 bases, with 3 bases between them. CDR3 loop: CASSFGTIYF. In DNA, the CDR3 is TGTGCCAGCAGTTTCGGCACCATATATTTT.

The gene calls are TRBV19 and TRBJ2-3, with TRBD2 matching 15 bases. Germline-derived CDR1 and CDR2 are LNHDA and SQIVND (reference sequence). V shed 0 bases and J 0 bases; nucleotides not matched to a gene: 4. The CDR3 is 19 residues long. The CDR3 coding sequence is TGTGCCAGTAGTATAGAGGGACTAGCGGGAGGAACTAGCACAGATACGCAGTATTTT. This encodes CASSIEGLAGGTSTDTQYF.

The J gene is TRBJ2-1, the V gene TRBV4-2; D is undetermined. The CDR3 has 20 residues. Trimming left V 4 bases short and J 5 bases short, with 30 bases between. Germline CDR1 is LGHNA and CDR2 is YNFKEQ. CDR3 region: CASSRKIVYGATGKHNEQFF. CDR3 bases: TGTGCCAGCAGCCGAAAGATAGTATACGGAGCTACTGGAAAGCACAATGAGCAGTTCTTC.

By sample share, this clone is medium-sized. CDR3 DNA sequence: TGTGCCAGCAGCTTCCAGGGGGCCTCCTACGAGCAGTACTTC. Protein sequence: CASSFQGASYEQYF. The rearrangement uses TRBV7-2 and TRBJ2-7; 8 positions agree with TRBD1. The CDR3 sequence is 14 residues long. V shed 3 bases and J 0 bases; nucleotides not matched to a gene: 1. Germline-derived CDR1 and CDR2 are SGHTA and FQGNSA.

V is TRBV19 and J is TRBJ2-5, with 9 bases identical to TRBD2. This CDR3 comprises 14 residues. Trimming removed 3 bases from V and 5 bases from J; junction bases left unmatched: 4. Per germline, CDR1 LNHDA and CDR2 SQIVND (reference sequence). Here the CDR3 reads CASSMGLAHETQYF. The CDR3 DNA reads TGTGCCAGTAGTATGGGACTAGCCCACGAGACCCAGTACTTC.

The V call is TRBV3-1 (or the pseudogene TRBV3-2), the J call TRBJ2-1, with TRBD2 identical over 7 bases. Per the germline V gene, CDR1 is LGHDT and CDR2 is YNNKEL (reference sequence). The CDR3 has 16 residues. V shed 0 bases and J 4 bases; nucleotides not matched to a gene: 6. CDR3 DNA: TGTGCCAGCAGCCAAGATCGGCCGGGGGGATACAATGAGCAGTTCTTC. Translation: CASSQDRPGGYNEQFF.

A single count supports this clone. This chain connects TRBV28 to TRBJ1-6; no firm D call. The length of the CDR3 is 14 residues. V gave up 10 bases and J gave up 9 bases, with 19 bases separating them. CDR1 is MDHEN, CDR2 SYDVKM, per germline. In DNA form, the CDR3 reads TGTGCCATCCGTCCAGCAGGACTAGCTTCACCCCTCCACTTT. Translated: CAIRPAGLASPLHF.

The CDR3, as DNA: TGCGCCAGCAGCGGTGGGGTCGCCCAGGGGGAGACCCAGTACTTC. Its protein is CASSGGVAQGETQYF. The chain joins TRBV5-1 to TRBJ2-5; tentative D call: TRBD1 (6 bases). V lost 4 bases to trimming and J lost 5 bases, with 18 bases between them. The CDR3 loop spans 15 amino acids. In germline, CDR1 is SGHRS, CDR2 YFSETQ.